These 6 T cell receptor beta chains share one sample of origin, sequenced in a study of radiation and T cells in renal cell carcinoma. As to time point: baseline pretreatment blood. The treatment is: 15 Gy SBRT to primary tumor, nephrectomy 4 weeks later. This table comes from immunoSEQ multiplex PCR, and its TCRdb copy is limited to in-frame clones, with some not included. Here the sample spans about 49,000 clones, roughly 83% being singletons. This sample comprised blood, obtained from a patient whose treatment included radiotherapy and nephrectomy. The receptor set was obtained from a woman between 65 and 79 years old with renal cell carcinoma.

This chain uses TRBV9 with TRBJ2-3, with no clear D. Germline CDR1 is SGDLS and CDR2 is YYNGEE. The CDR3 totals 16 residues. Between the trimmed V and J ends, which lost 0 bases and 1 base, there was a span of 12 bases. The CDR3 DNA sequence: TGTGCCAGCAGCGTAGCTGCTATGGGCCGCACAGATACGCAGTATTTT. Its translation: CASSVAAMGRTDTQYF.

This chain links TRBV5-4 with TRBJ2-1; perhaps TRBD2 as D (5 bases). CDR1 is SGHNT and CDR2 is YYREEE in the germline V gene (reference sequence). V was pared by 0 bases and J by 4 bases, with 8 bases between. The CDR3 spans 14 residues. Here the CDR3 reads CASSLAGLYNEQFF. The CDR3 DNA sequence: TGTGCCAGCAGCTTGGCAGGACTTTACAATGAGCAGTTCTTC. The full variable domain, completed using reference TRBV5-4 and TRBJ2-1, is ETGVTQSPTHLIKTRGQQVTLRCSSQSGHNTVSWYQQALGQGPQFIFQYYREEENGRGNFPPRFSGLQFPNYSSELNVNALELDDSALYLCASSLAGLYNEQFFGPGTRLTVL.

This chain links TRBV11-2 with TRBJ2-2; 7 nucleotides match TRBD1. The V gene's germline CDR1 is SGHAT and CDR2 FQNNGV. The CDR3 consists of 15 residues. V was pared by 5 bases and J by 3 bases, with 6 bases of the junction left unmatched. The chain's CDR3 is CASSMGQMDTGELFF. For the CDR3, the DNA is TGTGCCAGCAGCATGGGACAGATGGACACCGGGGAGCTGTTTTTT.

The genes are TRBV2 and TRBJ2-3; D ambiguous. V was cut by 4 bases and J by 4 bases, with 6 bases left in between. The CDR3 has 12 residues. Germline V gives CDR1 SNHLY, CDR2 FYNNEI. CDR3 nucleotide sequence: TGTGCCAGCAGTGGAGAAGCAGATACGCAGTATTTT. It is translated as CASSGEADTQYF.

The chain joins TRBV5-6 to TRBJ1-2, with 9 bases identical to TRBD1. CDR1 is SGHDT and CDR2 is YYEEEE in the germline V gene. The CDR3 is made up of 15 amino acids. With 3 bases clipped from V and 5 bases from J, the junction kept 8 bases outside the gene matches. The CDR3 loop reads CASSWTGTGTYGYTF. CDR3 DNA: TGTGCCAGCAGCTGGACCGGGACAGGGACTTATGGCTACACCTTC.

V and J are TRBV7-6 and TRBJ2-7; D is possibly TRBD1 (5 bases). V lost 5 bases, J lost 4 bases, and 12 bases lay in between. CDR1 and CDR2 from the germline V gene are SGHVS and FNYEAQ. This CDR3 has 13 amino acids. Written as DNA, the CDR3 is TGTGCCAGCAGCCAATTTAAGGGGTACGAGCAGTACTTC. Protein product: CASSQFKGYEQYF.